This passage covers 14 T cell receptor beta chains from one sample sequenced in a study of cytomegalovirus exposure and HLA in healthy donors. Primers: 60 Vbeta forward and 13 Jbeta reverse. TCRdb's copy holds only in-frame clones and misses some; the assay was immunoSEQ multiplex PCR. This sample carries about 190,000 clones, with 0.75% to 1% going to the ten biggest clones. The sequencing sample was made of PBMCs. The origin of the receptors is a woman aged 25 to 45 in good health and CMV-seropositive.

The chain has TRBV7-2 and TRBJ1-2, with 7 bases identical to TRBD1. This CDR3 has 14 residues. Germline assignment: CDR1 SGHTA and CDR2 FQGNSA. With 3 bases clipped from V and 1 base from J, the junction kept 2 bases outside the gene matches. CDR3 region: CASSFYRGNYGYTF. CDR3 bases: TGTGCCAGCAGCTTTTACAGGGGTAACTATGGCTACACCTTC.

V and J are TRBV9 and TRBJ2-7, with D maybe TRBD2 (6 bases). Germline V gene sequence: CDR1 SGDLS, CDR2 YYNGEE. V was pared by 0 bases and J by 4 bases, with 11 bases between. The CDR3 contains 14 residues. The DNA for the CDR3 is TGTGCCAGCAGCGTAGGGGTAGCGGATTACGAGCAGTACTTC. Translation gives CASSVGVADYEQYF. The full variable domain, with the rest looked up from reference TRBV9 and TRBJ2-7, is DSGVTQTPKHLITATGQRVTLRCSPRSGDLSVYWYQQSLDQGLQFLIQYYNGEERAKGNILERFSAQQFPDLHSELNLSSLELGDSALYFCASSVGVADYEQYFGPGTRLTVT.

This chain joins TRBV30 and TRBJ1-2; D not certain. From germline, CDR1 is GTSNPN and CDR2 SVGIG (reference sequence). V was trimmed by 5 bases and J by 7 bases, leaving 17 bases between them. The CDR3 has 13 residues. The CDR3 nucleotides read TGTGCCTGGGAGTCGACGGGGTCGCTTGGCTACACCTTC. Its translation is CAWESTGSLGYTF.

V gene TRBV5-1 combines with J gene TRBJ2-5; the match to TRBD2 covers 7 bases. Germline lookup yields CDR1 SGHRS and CDR2 YFSETQ. V trimming: 3 bases; J trimming: 5 bases; junction bases outside the gene matches: 10. This CDR3 spans 15 amino acids. The CDR3 sequence: CASSSPGLGGETQYF. CDR3 coding DNA: TGCGCCAGCAGCTCACCAGGTCTGGGGGGGGAGACCCAGTACTTC.

V and J are TRBV5-1 and TRBJ2-7, with 11 nucleotides matching TRBD1. The trim removed 4 bases at V and 5 bases at J, leaving 5 bases unmatched. The CDR3 is 14 amino acids. Looked up from germline, CDR1 is SGHRS and CDR2 is YFSETQ. CDR3 in DNA: TGCGCCAGCAGCCAGGGACAGGGGGTGAACGAGCAGTACTTC. It codes for CASSQGQGVNEQYF. Drawing the rest from reference TRBV5-1 and TRBJ2-7, the complete variable domain is KAGVTQTPRYLIKTRGQQVTLSCSPISGHRSVSWYQQTPGQGLQFLFEYFSETQRNKGNFPGRFSGRQFSNSRSEMNVSTLELGDSALYLCASSQGQGVNEQYFGPGTRLTVT.

The chain uses TRBV28 and TRBJ1-4; D remains ambiguous. V dropped 7 bases and J dropped 5 bases, with 8 bases sitting between them. This CDR3 region has 12 residues. CDR1 and CDR2 (germline): MDHEN, SYDVKM. CDR3 protein: CASNSGNEKLFF. In DNA, the CDR3 is TGTGCCAGCAACTCGGGGAATGAAAAACTGTTTTTT.

The gene calls are TRBV6-1 and TRBJ2-5; 9 bases line up with TRBD2. The CDR3 covers 13 residues. CDR1 and CDR2 from the germline V gene are MNHNS and SASEGT. The V and J ends lost 7 bases and 3 bases, in that order; junction bases with no gene match: 3. CDR3 loop: CASNRLAEETQYF. CDR3 bases: TGTGCCAGCAACAGACTAGCGGAAGAGACCCAGTACTTC.

This chain uses TRBV27 with TRBJ2-7; D is possibly TRBD2 (6 bases). Germline V gene data show CDR1 as MNHEY and CDR2 as SMNVEV (reference sequence). This CDR3 has 14 residues. With 4 bases removed from V and 8 bases from J, the gap between germline ends came to 18 bases. DNA of the CDR3: TGTGCCAGCAGTTCAGGTGGGACTCAGGGCCAGCAGTACTTC. Amino acid sequence: CASSSGGTQGQQYF.

J is TRBJ2-6 and V is TRBV5-6; D unclear. CDR1 SGHDT and CDR2 YYEEEE come from the germline V gene. This CDR3 is 13 amino acids long. The V end lost 1 base, the J end lost 3 bases, and 2 bases lay between the germline ends. CDR3 loop: CASSLLGANVLTF. The DNA for the CDR3 is TGTGCCAGCAGCTTGCTTGGGGCCAACGTCCTGACTTTC.

The chain couples TRBV7-8 to TRBJ1-5; 10 bases are shared with TRBD1. CDR1 and CDR2 (germline): SGHVS, FQNEAQ. CDR3 length equals 15 residues. J was trimmed by 5 bases and V by 5 bases; bases with no gene match: 6. The CDR3 sequence is CASSNQTGGYQPQHF. CDR3 DNA sequence: TGTGCCAGCAGCAACCAGACAGGGGGCTATCAGCCCCAGCATTTT.

The chain couples TRBV5-6 to TRBJ1-2, with D possibly being TRBD1 (6 bases). There are 13 residues in the CDR3. The germline V and J ends were trimmed by 4 bases and 4 bases, with 11 bases remaining between them. Germline CDR1 reads SGHDT; CDR2 reads YYEEEE. The CDR3 protein is CASSPGAAYGYTF. CDR3 DNA sequence: TGTGCCAGCAGCCCAGGGGCGGCCTATGGCTACACCTTC.

The J gene is TRBJ1-5, the V gene TRBV5-1; 7 bases are a match to TRBD1. The CDR3 is made up of 15 amino acids. Germline V lookup: CDR1 SGHRS, CDR2 YFSETQ. The V and J ends lost 4 bases and 0 bases, in that order; junction bases with no gene match: 4. The CDR3 loop reads CASSLGTDSNQPQHF. CDR3 coding DNA: TGCGCCAGCAGCCTAGGGACAGATAGCAATCAGCCCCAGCATTTT.

The chain carries TRBV5-1 and TRBJ1-6, with TRBD1 matching over 9 bases. The length of the CDR3 is 15 residues. J was trimmed by 7 bases and V by 4 bases; bases with no gene match: 6. Germline CDR1 is SGHRS and CDR2 is YFSETQ. CDR3: CASSQTGTGNSPLHF. Here the CDR3 DNA reads TGCGCCAGCAGCCAGACCGGGACAGGGAATTCACCCCTCCACTTT.

This chain links TRBV6-5 with TRBJ1-2, with D possibly matching TRBD1 (5 bases). Looked up from germline, CDR1 is MNHEY and CDR2 is SVGAGI. Trimming removed 3 bases from V and 8 bases from J, with 13 bases in between. This CDR3 is 13 amino acids long. CDR3 in amino acids: CASSYIGASGYTF. The CDR3 region has the DNA TGTGCCAGCAGTTATATAGGGGCGAGCGGCTACACCTTC.